This T cell receptor beta chain is from a study of T cell repertoires in cytomegalovirus infection (dated 2019 in TCRdb). Notes on the research overall: The HLA type of each donor mattered for the analysis, because public TCR beta signatures pointed to carriage of CMV infection along with the matching HLA type.

The paper as a whole reports these results and caveats: In the ex vivo response, HLA-C-restricted CMV-specific TCR beta clonotypes were dominant, and in two of eight donors the single most frequent clonotype came from this HLA-C-restricted group. In both this cohort and an independent roughly 350-donor cohort, the cumulative frequency of public TCR beta family members distinguished carriers of CMV infection plus the relevant HLA type.

The CDR3 runs 14 amino acids, cysteine and phenylalanine included. The DNA shown is the 42-base CDR3, in frame from base 1. Between the V and J ends, shortened by 0 bases and 0 bases respectively, the junction contains 9 bases. From the germline V gene (reference sequence), CDR1 is GTSNPN and CDR2 is SVGIG. The sequencer listed for this sample is Illumina HiSeq 1500. In TCRdb, the public reads were trimmed at Q25 with fastp and aligned with MiXCR, with productive beta chains retained. When rows share a CDR3 protein, they turn into one entry using the most common DNA and genes. The sample table holds 450,000 to 600,000 distinct CDR3 sequences, of which 11% were seen once. Roughly 10% of the sample is held by the ten biggest clonotypes. Worth noting for this clonotype: Its antigen has not been determined. Qualities for individual bases were not recorded, and no much larger clone is one base off.

The sequence joins TRBV30 to TRBJ2-7; the D call is possibly TRBD1 or TRBD2, each sharing 5 bases. The source material was PBMCs. This TCR was recovered from a human donor in good health (CMV status not recorded). Some clones in this sample may be carry-over from other donors' samples. At the DNA level, the sequence is TGTGCCTGGAGTGTGGGGGACGGCTCCTACGAGCAGTACTTC. It translates as CAWSVGDGSYEQYF.